A selection of T cell receptor beta chains follows, all from one sample in a study of T cells in Graves' hyperthyroidism and ophthalmopathy. TCRdb ran MiXCR on the multiplex PCR reads and lists one entry per CDR3 protein. The sample records almost 600,000 distinct CDR3 sequences, approximately 14% being singletons. The sequencing sample was made of blood. The receptors come from a woman in her twenties or thirties with Graves' hyperthyroidism that later progressed to Graves' ophthalmopathy. Each CDR3 is given with its conserved first and last residue. The D gene is left open where the match is weak. A clone size is listed for some rows: how often the clone was seen (once, few, many), or a class if it is expanded.

many	NA	TRBV4-1	TRBJ2-5	CASSQEVRAGETQYF	TGCGCCAGCAGCCAAGAAGTGCGGGCGGGAGAGACCCAGTACTTC
many	NA	TRBV27	TRBJ2-5	CASRQTGSRTQYF	TGTGCCAGCAGACAAACAGGGTCCCGGACCCAGTACTTC
many	NA	TRBV18	TRBJ2-3	CASSPPSVPDTQYF	TGTGCCAGCTCACCACCGTCAGTACCAGATACGCAGTATTTT
many	NA	TRBV5-4	TRBJ2-7	CASSSASSRGEQYF	TGTGCCAGCAGCTCGGCTAGCTCTCGGGGCGAGCAGTACTTC
NA	NA	TRBV19	TRBJ1-2	CASNSWEGMNYGYTF	TGTGCCAGTAATTCATGGGAGGGAATGAACTATGGCTACACCTTC
many	NA	TRBV5-1	TRBJ2-1	CASQVSANEQFF	TGCGCCAGCCAGGTTTCGGCCAATGAGCAGTTCTTC
many	NA	TRBV11-2	TRBJ2-7	CASSLGRGQSYEQYF	TGTGCCAGCAGCTTAGGACGGGGTCAATCCTACGAGCAGTACTTC
many	TRBD2	TRBV7-9	TRBJ2-5	CASSWTSGTQETQYF	TGTGCCAGCAGTTGGACTAGCGGAACTCAAGAGACCCAGTACTTC
few	TRBD2	TRBV6-1	TRBJ2-7	CASNDPGTSAEQCF	TGTGCCAGCAACGACCCCGGGACTAGCGCCGAGCAGTGCTTC
NA	NA	TRBV18	TRBJ2-3	CARSPGSTDTQYF	TGTGCCAGGTCACCCGGGAGCACAGATACGCAGTATTTT
many	NA	TRBV6-1	TRBJ1-4	CASGSPGAGIIGKLFF	TGTGCCAGCGGCTCGCCTGGGGCGGGGATTATCGGAAAACTGTTTTTT
many	NA	TRBV10-3	TRBJ1-2	CAISERAGEANYGYTF	TGTGCCATCAGTGAGAGGGCGGGAGAAGCTAACTATGGCTACACCTTC
many	NA	TRBV28	TRBJ1-1	CASSFDRGAFF	TGTGCCAGCAGTTTTGACCGGGGGGCTTTCTTT
few	NA	TRBV20-1	TRBJ2-2	CSAVPPGLANTGELFF	TGCAGTGCTGTCCCACCGGGACTCGCGAACACCGGGGAGCTGTTTTTT
few	TRBD1	TRBV25-1	TRBJ2-3	CASGPGSVTGPGRKGQWRDTQYF	TGTGCCAGCGGCCCCGGGTCGGTGACAGGCCCAGGACGGAAGGGACAGTGGCGAGATACGCAGTATTTT
many	TRBD2	TRBV6-2/TRBV6-3	TRBJ2-1	CASSSATSGRRGNEQFF	TGTGCCAGCAGTTCCGCGACTAGCGGGAGGAGAGGGAATGAGCAGTTCTTC
few	TRBD2	TRBV20-1	TRBJ2-7	CSARDKRGTSGSRYYEQYF	TGCAGTGCTAGAGATAAACGAGGGACTAGCGGGAGCAGATACTACGAGCAGTACTTC
NA	NA	TRBV10-3	TRBJ2-1	CAISGTGRNEQFF	TGTGCCATCAGTGGAACGGGGAGGAATGAGCAGTTCTTC
many	NA	TRBV12-3/TRBV12-4	TRBJ2-7	CASSTRTARSYEQYF	TGTGCCAGCAGTACCCGGACGGCCCGGTCCTACGAGCAGTACTTC
many	NA	TRBV28	TRBJ2-7	CASSYRLRGGTDTYEQYF	TGTGCCAGCAGTTATCGTCTCCGCGGCGGGACGGATACCTACGAGCAGTACTTC
few	TRBD2	TRBV5-4	TRBJ2-5	CASRQGLAGIDRVETQYF	TGTGCCAGCAGACAGGGACTAGCGGGAATAGATCGCGTGGAGACCCAGTACTTC
NA	NA	TRBV12-3/TRBV12-4	TRBJ1-1	CASNPTGWSTEAFF	TGTGCCAGCAACCCTACAGGGTGGAGCACTGAAGCTTTCTTT
many	NA	TRBV11-3	TRBJ2-7	CASSLETGEQYF	TGTGCCAGCAGCTTAGAGACGGGAGAACAGTACTTC
few	TRBD2	TRBV28	TRBJ2-5	CASSSLPGGGGQYF	TGTGCCAGCAGTTCCCTTCCGGGAGGGGGGGGCCAGTACTTC
NA	TRBD1	TRBV24-1	TRBJ2-7	CATSDFGTGGTYEQYF	TGTGCCACCAGTGATTTCGGGACAGGGGGCACTTACGAGCAGTACTTC
many	TRBD1	TRBV19	TRBJ2-7	CASSIDLKGATYEQYF	TGTGCCAGTAGTATTGATCTGAAGGGGGCTACCTACGAGCAGTACTTC
NA	NA	TRBV11-3	TRBJ2-7	CVSIRRAAGDHEQYF	TGTGTCAGCATCCGGAGGGCCGCAGGGGACCACGAGCAGTACTTC
many	TRBD2	TRBV7-9	TRBJ2-5	CASSLGGLAGEETQYF	TGTGCCAGCAGCTTAGGAGGACTAGCGGGAGAAGAGACCCAGTACTTC
many	NA	TRBV11-3	TRBJ2-7	CASSSISGYEQYF	TGTGCCAGCAGCTCGATTAGCGGTTACGAGCAGTACTTC
many	NA	TRBV12-3/TRBV12-4	TRBJ1-5	CASSADLGSNQPQHF	TGTGCCAGCAGCGCTGACCTGGGGAGCAATCAGCCCCAGCATTTT
many	NA	TRBV2	TRBJ1-6	CASSVLQQNSPLHF	TGTGCCAGCAGTGTTCTACAGCAGAATTCACCCCTCCACTTT
many	NA	TRBV28	TRBJ1-1	CASSYPSGMNTEAFF	TGTGCCAGCAGTTACCCATCCGGGATGAACACTGAAGCTTTCTTT
many	TRBD1	TRBV6-1	TRBJ1-1	CASSEGTGKAEAFF	TGTGCCAGCAGTGAAGGGACAGGGAAGGCTGAAGCTTTCTTT
many	TRBD1	TRBV2	TRBJ2-7	CASSKGQFYEQYF	TGTGCCAGCAGCAAGGGACAGTTCTACGAGCAGTACTTC
few	NA	TRBV7-9	TRBJ1-2	CASSLRAPYGYTF	TGTGCCAGCAGCCTCCGGGCCCCCTATGGCTACACCTTC
NA	TRBD1	TRBV20-1	TRBJ2-4	CSATSRDSAYIQYF	TGCAGTGCTACTTCCCGGGACAGTGCTTACATTCAGTACTTC